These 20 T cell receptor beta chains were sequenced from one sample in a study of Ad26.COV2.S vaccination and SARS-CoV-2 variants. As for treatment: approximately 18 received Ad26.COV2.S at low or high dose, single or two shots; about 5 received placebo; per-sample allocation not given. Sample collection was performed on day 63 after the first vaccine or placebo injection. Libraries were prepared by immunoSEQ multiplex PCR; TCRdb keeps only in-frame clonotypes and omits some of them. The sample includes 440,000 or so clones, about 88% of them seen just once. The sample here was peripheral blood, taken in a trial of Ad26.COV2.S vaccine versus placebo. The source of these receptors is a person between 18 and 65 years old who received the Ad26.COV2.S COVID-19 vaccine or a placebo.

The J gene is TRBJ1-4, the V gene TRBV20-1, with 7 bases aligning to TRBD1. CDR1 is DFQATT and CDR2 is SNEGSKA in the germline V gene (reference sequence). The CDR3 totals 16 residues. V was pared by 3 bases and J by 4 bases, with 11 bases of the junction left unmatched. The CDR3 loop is CSASPRRGGYNEKLFF. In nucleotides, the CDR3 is TGCAGTGCTAGTCCTCGCAGGGGGGGATATAATGAAAAACTGTTTTTT.

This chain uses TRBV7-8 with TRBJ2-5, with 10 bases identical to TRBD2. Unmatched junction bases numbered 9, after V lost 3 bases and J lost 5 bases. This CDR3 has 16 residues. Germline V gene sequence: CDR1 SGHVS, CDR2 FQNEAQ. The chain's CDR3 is CASSLQAGGALETQYF. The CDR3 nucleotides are TGTGCCAGCAGCTTGCAAGCGGGAGGGGCTCTTGAGACCCAGTACTTC.

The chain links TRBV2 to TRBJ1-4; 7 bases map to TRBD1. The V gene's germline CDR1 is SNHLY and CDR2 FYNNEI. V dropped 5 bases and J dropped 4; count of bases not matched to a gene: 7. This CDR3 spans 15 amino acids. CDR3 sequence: CASSLAGTVNEKLFF. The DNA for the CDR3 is TGTGCCAGCAGTCTCGCAGGGACAGTTAATGAAAAACTGTTTTTT. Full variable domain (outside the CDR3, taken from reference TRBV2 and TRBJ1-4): EPEVTQTPSHQVTQMGQEVILRCVPISNHLYFYWYRQILGQKVEFLVSFYNNEISEKSEIFDDQFSVERPDGSNFTLKIRSTKLEDSAMYFCASSLAGTVNEKLFFGSGTQLSVL.

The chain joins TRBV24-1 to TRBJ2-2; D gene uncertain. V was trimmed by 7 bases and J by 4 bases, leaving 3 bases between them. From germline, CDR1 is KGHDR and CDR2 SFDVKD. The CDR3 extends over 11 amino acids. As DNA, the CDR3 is TGTGCCACCAGGGGCACCGGGGAGCTGTTTTTT. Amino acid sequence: CATRGTGELFF.

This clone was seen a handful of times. CDR3 amino acids: CASSLYKINYGYTF. CDR3 DNA: TGTGCCAGCAGCCTGTATAAGATTAACTATGGCTACACCTTC. This chain joins TRBV28 and TRBJ1-2; D unclear. The CDR3 runs 14 residues. With 6 bases removed from V and 1 base from J, the gap between germline ends came to 12 bases. CDR1 and CDR2 from the germline V gene are MDHEN and SYDVKM.

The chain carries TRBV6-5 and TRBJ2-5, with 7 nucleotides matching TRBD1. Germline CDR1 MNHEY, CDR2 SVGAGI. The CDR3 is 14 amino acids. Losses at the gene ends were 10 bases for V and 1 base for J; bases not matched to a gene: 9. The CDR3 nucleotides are TGTGCCACACGGGACAGCCAGACCCAAGAGACCCAGTACTTC. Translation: CATRDSQTQETQYF.

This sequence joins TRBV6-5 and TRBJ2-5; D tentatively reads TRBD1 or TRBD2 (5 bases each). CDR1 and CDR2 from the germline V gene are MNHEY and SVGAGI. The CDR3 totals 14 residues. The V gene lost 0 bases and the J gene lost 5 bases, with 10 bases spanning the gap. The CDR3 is CASSYSSRDETQYF. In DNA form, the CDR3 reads TGTGCCAGCAGTTACTCTTCCAGGGACGAGACCCAGTACTTC.

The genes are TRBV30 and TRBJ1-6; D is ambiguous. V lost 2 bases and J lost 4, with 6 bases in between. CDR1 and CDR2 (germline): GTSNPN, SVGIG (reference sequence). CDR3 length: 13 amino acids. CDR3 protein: CAWSRVYNSPLHF. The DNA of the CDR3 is TGTGCCTGGAGTCGGGTTTATAATTCACCCCTCCACTTT. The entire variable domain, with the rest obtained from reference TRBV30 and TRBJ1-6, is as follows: SQTIHQWPATLVQPVGSPLSLECTVEGTSNPNLYWYRQAAGRGLQLLFYSVGIGQISSEVPQNLSASRPQDRQFILSSKKLLLSDSGFYLCAWSRVYNSPLHFGNGTRLTVT.

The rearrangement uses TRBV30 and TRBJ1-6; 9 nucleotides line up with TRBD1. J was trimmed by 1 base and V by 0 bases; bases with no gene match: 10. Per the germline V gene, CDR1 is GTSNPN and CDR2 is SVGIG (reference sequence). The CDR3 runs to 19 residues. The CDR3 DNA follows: TGTGCCTGGAGTGTACGGAGACAGGGGGGTCTATCCTATAATTCACCCCTCCACTTT. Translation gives CAWSVRRQGGLSYNSPLHF.

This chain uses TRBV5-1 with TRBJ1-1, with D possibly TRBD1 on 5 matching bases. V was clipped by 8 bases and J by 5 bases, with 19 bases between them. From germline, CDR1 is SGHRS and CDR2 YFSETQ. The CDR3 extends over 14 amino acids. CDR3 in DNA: TGCGCCAGTACAAGCCGGGACGGGGGGACTGAAGCTTTCTTT. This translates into CASTSRDGGTEAFF.

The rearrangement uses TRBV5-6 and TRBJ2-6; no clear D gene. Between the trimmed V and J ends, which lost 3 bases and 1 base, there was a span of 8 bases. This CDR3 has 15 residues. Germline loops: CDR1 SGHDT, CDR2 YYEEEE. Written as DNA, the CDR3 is TGTGCCAGCAGCTATACTCCTTCTGGGGCCAACGTCCTGACTTTC. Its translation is CASSYTPSGANVLTF.

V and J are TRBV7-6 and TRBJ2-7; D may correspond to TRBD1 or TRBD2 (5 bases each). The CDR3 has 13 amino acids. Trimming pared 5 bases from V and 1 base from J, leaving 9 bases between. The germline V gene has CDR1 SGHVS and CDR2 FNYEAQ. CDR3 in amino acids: CASSPWGSYEQYF. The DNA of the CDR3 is TGTGCCAGCAGCCCCTGGGGGTCCTACGAGCAGTACTTC.

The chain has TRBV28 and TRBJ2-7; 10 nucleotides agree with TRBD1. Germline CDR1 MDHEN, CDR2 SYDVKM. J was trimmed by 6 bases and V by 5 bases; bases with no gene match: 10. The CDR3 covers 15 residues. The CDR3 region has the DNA TGTGCCAGCAGTGGGGCCGGGACAGGGGATGCCGAGCAGTACTTC. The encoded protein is CASSGAGTGDAEQYF.

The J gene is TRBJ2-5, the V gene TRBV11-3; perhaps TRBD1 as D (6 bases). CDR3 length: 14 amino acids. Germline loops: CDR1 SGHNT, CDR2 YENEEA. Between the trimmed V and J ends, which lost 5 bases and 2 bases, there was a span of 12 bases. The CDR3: CASSPKQGQETQYF. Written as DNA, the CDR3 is TGTGCCAGCAGCCCCAAACAGGGTCAAGAGACCCAGTACTTC.

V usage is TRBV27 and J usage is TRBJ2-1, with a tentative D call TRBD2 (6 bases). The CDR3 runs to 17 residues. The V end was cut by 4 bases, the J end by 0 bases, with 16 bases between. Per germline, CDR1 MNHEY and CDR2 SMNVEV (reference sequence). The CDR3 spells CASSSRLRGSSYNEQFF. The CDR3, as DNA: TGTGCCAGCAGTTCGAGACTGCGGGGAAGCTCCTACAATGAGCAGTTCTTC.

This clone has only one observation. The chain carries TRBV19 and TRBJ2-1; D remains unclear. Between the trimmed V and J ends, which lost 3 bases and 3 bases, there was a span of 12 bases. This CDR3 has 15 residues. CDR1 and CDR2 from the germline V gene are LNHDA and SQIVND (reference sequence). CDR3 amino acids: CASSIRDPRYNEQFF. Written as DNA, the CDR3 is TGTGCCAGTAGTATTCGTGACCCCCGCTACAATGAGCAGTTCTTC.

CDR3 loop: CASRGNSLTDTQYF. The CDR3 DNA is TGTGCCAGCAGGGGGAACTCATTGACAGATACGCAGTATTTT. The V gene is TRBV9, the J gene TRBJ2-3; no clear D. CDR1 is SGDLS, CDR2 YYNGEE, per germline. The germline V and J ends were trimmed by 5 bases and 3 bases, with 13 bases remaining between them. The CDR3 consists of 14 residues.

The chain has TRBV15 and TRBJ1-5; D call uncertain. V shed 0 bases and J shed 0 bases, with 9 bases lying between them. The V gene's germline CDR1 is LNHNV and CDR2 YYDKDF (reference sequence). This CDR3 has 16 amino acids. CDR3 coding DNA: TGTGCCACCAGCAGAGACCCAGCCCATAGCAATCAGCCCCAGCATTTT. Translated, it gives CATSRDPAHSNQPQHF.

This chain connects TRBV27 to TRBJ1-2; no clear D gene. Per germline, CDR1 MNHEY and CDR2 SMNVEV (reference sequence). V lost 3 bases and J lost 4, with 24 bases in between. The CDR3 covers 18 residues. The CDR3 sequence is CASSFISPSGQWVYGYTF. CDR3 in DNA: TGTGCCAGCAGTTTTATATCCCCCAGTGGTCAGTGGGTCTATGGCTACACCTTC.

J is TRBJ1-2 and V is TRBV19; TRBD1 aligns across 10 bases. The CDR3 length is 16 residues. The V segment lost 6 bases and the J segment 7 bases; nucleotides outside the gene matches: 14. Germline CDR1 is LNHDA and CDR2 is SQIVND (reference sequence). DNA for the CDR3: TGTGCCAGTAGGCCGGGGACAGGGGCGCTCTCGGTTGGCTACACCTTC. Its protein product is CASRPGTGALSVGYTF. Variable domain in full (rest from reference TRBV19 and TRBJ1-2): DGGITQSPKYLFRKEGQNVTLSCEQNLNHDAMYWYRQDPGQGLRLIYYSQIVNDFQKGDIAEGYSVSREKKESFPLTVTSAQKNPTAFYLCASRPGTGALSVGYTFGSGTRLTVV.